Below are 20 T cell receptor beta chains sequenced from a single sample in a study of T cells in Graves' hyperthyroidism and ophthalmopathy. TCR beta CDR3 regions were amplified from RNA. Primed by the HTBI set, a first-round RT-PCR was run on the TCR CDR3. MiXCR, run by TCRdb on the multiplex PCR reads, gives a single entry per CDR3 protein. The data hold 500,000 to 600,000 distinct CDR3 sequences, with around 43% observed a single time. The specimen was peripheral blood or thyroid tissue (not recorded which). These receptors all stem from an adult woman with Graves' disease, either hyperthyroidism or ophthalmopathy (not recorded which).

The table lists this clonotype with a few counts. One end of the junction does not line up with germline, which may come from a read error. This rearrangement joins TRBV4-3 to TRBJ2-7; 14 bases are shared with TRBD2. CDR3 length: 18 residues. Germline V lookup: CDR1 LGHNA, CDR2 YSLEER. The CDR3 here is CANSQGLAGDGRSVEQYF. DNA for the CDR3: TGCGCCAACAGCCAGGGACTAGCGGGAGATGGGAGGTCGGTCGAGCAGTACTTC.

At least ten counts were recorded for this clonotype. The chain has TRBV10-3 and TRBJ1-3, with D unresolved. V gave up 8 bases and J gave up 0 bases, with 5 bases separating them. In germline, CDR1 is ENHRY, CDR2 SYGVKD. This CDR3 comprises 12 residues. The CDR3 sequence is CAIGGSGNTIYF. The CDR3 coding sequence is TGTGCCATCGGTGGCTCTGGAAACACCATATATTTT.

The chain recombines TRBV9 with TRBJ1-1; 11 bases are shared with TRBD1. V trimming: 3 bases; J trimming: 6 bases; junction bases outside the gene matches: 10. This CDR3 has 16 residues. Germline lookup yields CDR1 SGDLS and CDR2 YYNGEE. The CDR3 coding sequence is TGTGCCAGCAGCGCGGGGACAGGGGGAATAGTGGCTGAAGCTTTCTTT. This codes for CASSAGTGGIVAEAFF.

The CDR3 sequence is CASSRGDRGGEQYF. In DNA, the CDR3 is TGCGCCAGCAGCCGAGGGGACAGGGGAGGCGAGCAGTACTTC. V usage is TRBV5-1 and J usage is TRBJ2-7, with TRBD1 matching over 10 bases. Germline loops: CDR1 SGHRS, CDR2 YFSETQ. This CDR3 has 14 residues. Germline trimming cut 4 bases from V and 6 bases from J; bases unmatched to any gene: 7.

At least ten counts were recorded for this clonotype. CDR3 bases: TGTGCCAGTAGTTTAGGGGGAGGGGCCAACGTCCTGACTTTC. It specifies CASSLGGGANVLTF. This chain joins TRBV7-2 and TRBJ2-6; the D gene is possibly TRBD1 (6 bases). Trimming left V 9 bases short and J 4 bases short, with 13 bases between. Looked up from germline, CDR1 is SGHTA and CDR2 is FQGNSA. There are 14 residues in the CDR3. The whole variable domain, remainder taken from reference TRBV7-2 and TRBJ2-6, is GAGVSQSPSNKVTEKGKDVELRCDPISGHTALYWYRQSLGQGLEFLIYFQGNSAPDKSGLPSDRFSAERTGGSVSTLTIQRTQQEDSAVYLCASSLGGGANVLTFGAGSRLTVL.

This clonotype was picked up one time. CDR3 in amino acids: CATRVGEKLFF. Here the CDR3 DNA reads TGTGCCACCAGAGTCGGAGAAAAACTGTTTTTT. The V and J genes are TRBV15 and TRBJ1-4; no definite D call. This CDR3 has 11 amino acids. Trimming removed 6 bases from V and 8 bases from J, with 7 bases in between. CDR1 is LNHNV, CDR2 YYDKDF, per germline (reference sequence).

This clonotype has at least ten counts. The chain couples TRBV28 to TRBJ1-4; 8 bases match TRBD1. V gave up 5 bases and J gave up 7 bases; unmatched junction bases: 9. The CDR3 runs to 15 residues. Germline CDR1 is MDHEN and CDR2 is SYDVKM. The CDR3 sequence is CASSLTRDRSEKLFF. CDR3 coding DNA: TGTGCCAGCAGTCTCACACGGGACAGGTCTGAAAAACTGTTTTTT.

The sample holds a few counts of this clonotype. This chain connects TRBV7-2 to TRBJ2-3; 11 positions agree with TRBD2. Per the germline V gene, CDR1 is SGHTA and CDR2 is FQGNSA. The CDR3 sequence is 17 residues long. V gave up 4 bases and J gave up 4 bases; unmatched junction bases: 10. CDR3 nucleotides: TGTGCCAGCAGCTCCCTTCTAGCGGGAGGATTTCCAGATACGCAGTATTTT. It encodes CASSSLLAGGFPDTQYF.

The sample holds many counts of this clonotype. V usage is TRBV20-1 and J usage is TRBJ1-5; no firm D call. The V and J ends lost 6 bases and 2 bases respectively, with 14 bases between them. There are 14 residues in the CDR3. In germline, CDR1 is DFQATT, CDR2 SNEGSKA (reference sequence). The CDR3 DNA reads as TGCAGTGCCACGCAAGGACCCGGCAATCAGCCCCAGCATTTT. As protein: CSATQGPGNQPQHF.

The rearrangement joins TRBV20-1 to TRBJ1-6; 7 nucleotides line up with TRBD1. Germline loops: CDR1 DFQATT, CDR2 SNEGSKA (reference sequence). J gave up 7 bases and V 4 bases, and 13 bases lay outside the gene matches. The CDR3 has 16 amino acids. In DNA form, the CDR3 reads TGCAGTGCTATCCCTCGAGAGGACAGGCAGAATTCACCCCTCCACTTT. Residues: CSAIPREDRQNSPLHF.

This chain connects TRBV10-2 to TRBJ1-1, with 7 bases fitting TRBD1. The CDR3 contains 13 residues. Germline V gives CDR1 WSHSY, CDR2 SAAADI. Germline trimming cut 10 bases from V and 2 bases from J; bases unmatched to any gene: 7. The CDR3 loop reads CATHRQGNTEAFF. The CDR3 DNA is TGCGCCACCCATCGACAGGGAAACACTGAAGCTTTCTTT.

For this clonotype: Since a much larger clone is just one base distant, this may be a read error. The V and J genes are TRBV5-4 and TRBJ2-7; D is perhaps TRBD1 or TRBD2 (6 bases each). Germline loops: CDR1 SGHNT, CDR2 YYREEE (reference sequence). The CDR3 is 15 amino acids. The CDR3 DNA is TGTGCCAGCAGCTTAGTCGGGGGCCCCTCCTACGAGCACTACTTC. It yields the protein CASSLVGGPSYEHYF.

A few counts support this clonotype. CDR3 amino acids: CAISDQWNTIYF. The CDR3 DNA is TGTGCCATCAGTGATCAGTGGAACACCATATATTTT. J is TRBJ1-3 and V is TRBV10-3; D ambiguous. CDR3 size: 12 residues. CDR1 ENHRY and CDR2 SYGVKD come from the germline V gene. The V end lost 3 bases, the J end lost 7 bases, and 7 bases lay between the germline ends.

The chain employs TRBV25-1 and TRBJ2-5; a possible D gene is TRBD2 (6 bases). Germline CDR1 reads MGHDK; CDR2 reads SYGVNS. V was shortened by 2 bases and J by 2 bases, with 15 bases between the two germline ends. This CDR3 contains 16 residues. The DNA for the CDR3 is TGTGCCAGCAGTGAAACGGGAGTGACTCGGCAAGAGACCCAGTACTTC. It is translated as CASSETGVTRQETQYF. The full variable domain, its missing parts supplied by reference TRBV25-1 and TRBJ2-5, is EADIYQTPRYLVIGTGKKITLECSQTMGHDKMYWYQQDPGMELHLIHYSYGVNSTEKGDLSSESTVSRIRTEHFPLTLESARPSHTSQYLCASSETGVTRQETQYFGPGTRLLVL.

V and J are TRBV7-6 and TRBJ2-5; 8 bases fit TRBD1. The CDR3 is made up of 14 amino acids. Looked up from germline, CDR1 is SGHVS and CDR2 is FNYEAQ. V shed 4 bases and J 3 bases; nucleotides not matched to a gene: 4. Here the CDR3 reads CASSSDREEETQYF. The CDR3 DNA follows: TGTGCCAGCAGCTCGGACAGGGAGGAAGAGACCCAGTACTTC. The whole variable domain, filled in from reference TRBV7-6 and TRBJ2-5, reads GAGVSQSPRYKVTKRGQDVALRCDPISGHVSLYWYRQALGQGPEFLTYFNYEAQQDKSGLPNDRFSAERPEGSISTLTIQRTEQRDSAMYRCASSSDREEETQYFGPGTRLLVL.

This clonotype was seen a handful of times. The CDR3 here is CAISEWTGSSYEQYF. DNA of the CDR3: TGTGCCATCAGTGAATGGACAGGGAGCTCCTACGAGCAGTACTTC. This sequence joins TRBV10-3 and TRBJ2-7; the match to TRBD1 covers 8 bases. Trimming took 3 bases from V and 0 from J; bases not matched to a gene: 4. There are 15 residues in the CDR3. Germline loops: CDR1 ENHRY, CDR2 SYGVKD.

The chain recombines TRBV2 with TRBJ2-3; D is unresolved. The CDR3 is made up of 9 amino acids. The germline V and J ends were trimmed by 6 bases and 15 bases, with 10 bases remaining between them. Germline loops: CDR1 SNHLY, CDR2 FYNNEI. The CDR3 bases are TGTGCCAGCAGCCCCCGCCTCTATTTT. Translating it yields CASSPRLYF.

This clonotype has a handful of counts. This sequence joins TRBV6-1 and TRBJ1-2; D is unresolved. The V gene lost 6 bases and the J gene lost 9 bases, with 11 bases spanning the gap. Per germline, CDR1 MNHNS and CDR2 SASEGT. The CDR3 covers 11 residues. CDR3 coding DNA: TGTGCCAGCAGAGAACAGAAAAGCTACACCTTC. It translates to CASREQKSYTF.

This clonotype was seen only once. This chain joins TRBV2 and TRBJ1-1, with a possible D match to TRBD1 (5 bases). Germline lookup yields CDR1 SNHLY and CDR2 FYNNEI. V shed 7 bases and J shed 4 bases, with 16 bases lying between them. This CDR3 is 14 amino acids long. CDR3 nucleotides: TGTGCCAGCACAGGGAATGGTAAGGGCACTGAAGCTTTCTTT. Amino acids: CASTGNGKGTEAFF.

The chain carries TRBV20-1 and TRBJ1-1; D ambiguous. CDR1 DFQATT and CDR2 SNEGSKA come from the germline V gene (reference sequence). Trimming removed 2 bases from V and 1 base from J, with 14 bases in between. The length of the CDR3 is 15 residues. The CDR3 bases are TGCAGTGCTAGAATCCCCTACGGCCAGAACACTGAAGCTTTCTTT. It yields the protein CSARIPYGQNTEAFF.